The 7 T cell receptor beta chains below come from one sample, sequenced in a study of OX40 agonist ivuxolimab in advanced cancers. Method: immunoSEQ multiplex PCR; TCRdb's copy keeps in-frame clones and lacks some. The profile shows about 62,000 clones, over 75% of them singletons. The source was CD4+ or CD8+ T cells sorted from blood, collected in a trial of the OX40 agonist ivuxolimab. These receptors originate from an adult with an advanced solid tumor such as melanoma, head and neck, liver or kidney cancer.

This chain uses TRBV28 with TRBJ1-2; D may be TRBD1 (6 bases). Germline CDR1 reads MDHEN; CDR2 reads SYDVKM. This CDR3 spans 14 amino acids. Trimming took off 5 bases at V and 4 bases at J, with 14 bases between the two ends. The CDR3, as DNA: TGTGCCAGCAGTGACAGGCTCAGCGTCTATGGCTACACCTTC. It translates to CASSDRLSVYGYTF.

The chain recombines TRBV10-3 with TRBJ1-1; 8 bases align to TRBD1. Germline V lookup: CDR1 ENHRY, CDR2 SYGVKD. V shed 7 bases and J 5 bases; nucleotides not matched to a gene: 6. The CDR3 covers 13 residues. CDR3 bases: TGTGCCATCAACTCAGGGGGCCTGACTGAAGCTTTCTTT. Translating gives CAINSGGLTEAFF.

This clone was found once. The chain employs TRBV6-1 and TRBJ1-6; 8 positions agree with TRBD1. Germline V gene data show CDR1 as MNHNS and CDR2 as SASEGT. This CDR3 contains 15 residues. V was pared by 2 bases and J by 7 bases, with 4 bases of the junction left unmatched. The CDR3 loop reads CASSELGQGNSPLHF. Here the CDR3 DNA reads TGTGCCAGCAGTGAACTAGGACAGGGAAATTCACCCCTCCACTTT.

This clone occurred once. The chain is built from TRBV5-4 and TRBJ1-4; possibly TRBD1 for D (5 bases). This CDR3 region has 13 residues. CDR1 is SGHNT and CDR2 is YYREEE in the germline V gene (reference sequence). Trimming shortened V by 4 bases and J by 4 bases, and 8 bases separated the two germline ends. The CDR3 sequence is CASSGHNNEKLFF. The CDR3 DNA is TGTGCCAGCAGCGGACACAATAATGAAAAACTGTTTTTT.

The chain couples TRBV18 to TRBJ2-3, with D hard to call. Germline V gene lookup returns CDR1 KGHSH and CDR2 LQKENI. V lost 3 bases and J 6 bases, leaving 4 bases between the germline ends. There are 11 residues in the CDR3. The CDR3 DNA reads TGTGCCAGCTCACCCGTGGATACGCAGTATTTT. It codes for CASSPVDTQYF.

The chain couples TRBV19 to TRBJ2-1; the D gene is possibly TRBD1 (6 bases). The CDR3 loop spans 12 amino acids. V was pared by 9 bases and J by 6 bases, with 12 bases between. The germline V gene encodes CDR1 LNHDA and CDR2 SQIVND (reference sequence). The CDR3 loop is CASTRGGNEQFF. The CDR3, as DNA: TGTGCCAGCACGAGAGGGGGCAATGAGCAGTTCTTC.

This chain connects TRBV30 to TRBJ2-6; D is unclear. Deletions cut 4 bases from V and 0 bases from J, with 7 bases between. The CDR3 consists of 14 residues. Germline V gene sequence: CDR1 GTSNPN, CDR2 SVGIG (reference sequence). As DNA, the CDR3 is TGTGCCTGGAATAAGAACTCTGGGGCCAACGTCCTGACTTTC. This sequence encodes CAWNKNSGANVLTF.